The 18 T cell receptor beta chains below were found in one sample sequenced in a study of blood T cell repertoires in COVID-19. The table came from immunoSEQ multiplex PCR; TCRdb's copy has only in-frame clones and leaves some out. The sample records over 150,000 clones, more than 70% being singletons. Sample: peripheral blood. The source is a man aged 50-59 years with COVID-19, enrolled during active disease.

The V call is TRBV6-2 or TRBV6-3, the J call TRBJ2-1; 10 bases are shared with TRBD2. After removal of 2 bases from V and 7 bases from J, the junction contained 11 bases not matched to a gene. This CDR3 has 17 residues. From germline, CDR1 is MNHEY and CDR2 SVGEGT. The CDR3 DNA follows: TGTGCCAGCAGTTACAACCCGGGAGGACTAGCGGTAAATGAGCAGTTCTTC. It encodes CASSYNPGGLAVNEQFF.

The J gene is TRBJ1-5, the V gene TRBV4-2; D gene ambiguous. Trimming shortened V by 2 bases and J by 4 bases, and 12 bases separated the two germline ends. The CDR3 sequence is 15 residues long. Germline V gives CDR1 LGHNA, CDR2 YNFKEQ. Here the CDR3 DNA reads TGTGCCAGCAGCCAATTGATCGAAGCAAATCAGCCCCAGCATTTT. Its protein is CASSQLIEANQPQHF.

The V and J genes are TRBV11-3 and TRBJ2-1; 15 nucleotides line up with TRBD2. Germline CDR1 SGHNT, CDR2 YENEEA. The CDR3 extends over 18 amino acids. Unmatched junction bases numbered 4, after V lost 4 bases and J lost 0 bases. CDR3 sequence: CASSSGTSGGSSYNEQFF. The CDR3 DNA reads as TGTGCCAGCAGCTCAGGGACTAGCGGGGGGTCCTCCTACAATGAGCAGTTCTTC.

The V and J genes are TRBV5-1 and TRBJ2-5; the D gene is possibly TRBD2 (6 bases). Trimming cost V 5 bases and J 2 bases, with 16 bases left between them. This CDR3 has 15 residues. From germline, CDR1 is SGHRS and CDR2 YFSETQ. CDR3 loop: CASSSRLREQETQYF. As DNA, the CDR3 is TGCGCCAGCAGTTCACGTTTACGGGAGCAAGAGACCCAGTACTTC.

This chain uses TRBV5-1 with TRBJ1-2; no firm D call. The V end lost 0 bases, the J end lost 7 bases, and 13 bases lay between the germline ends. The CDR3 has 14 residues. Germline CDR1 is SGHRS and CDR2 is YFSETQ. The CDR3 region has the DNA TGCGCCAGCAGCTTGGCAGGTTTTCCTCCTGGCTACACCTTC. Amino acid sequence: CASSLAGFPPGYTF. The entire variable domain, with the rest obtained from reference TRBV5-1 and TRBJ1-2, is as follows: KAGVTQTPRYLIKTRGQQVTLSCSPISGHRSVSWYQQTPGQGLQFLFEYFSETQRNKGNFPGRFSGRQFSNSRSEMNVSTLELGDSALYLCASSLAGFPPGYTFGSGTRLTVV.

This clone was seen once. The rearrangement joins TRBV9 to TRBJ2-1; 11 positions agree with TRBD2. This CDR3 has 16 amino acids. V dropped 4 bases and J dropped 5; count of bases not matched to a gene: 8. CDR1 is SGDLS and CDR2 is YYNGEE in the germline V gene. The CDR3 sequence is CASSPRPGLADNEQFF. In nucleotides, the CDR3 is TGTGCCAGCAGCCCACGTCCGGGACTAGCGGACAATGAGCAGTTCTTC.

This chain connects TRBV6-5 to TRBJ2-1; 9 bases fit TRBD1. The V and J ends lost 6 bases and 3 bases, in that order; junction bases with no gene match: 3. Germline CDR1 reads MNHEY; CDR2 reads SVGAGI. This CDR3 comprises 14 residues. CDR3 sequence (DNA): TGTGCCAGCAGAGACAGGGGGGGCTACAATGAGCAGTTCTTC. Its protein product is CASRDRGGYNEQFF.

J is TRBJ2-5 and V is TRBV6-2 or TRBV6-3; D possibly corresponds to TRBD2 (6 bases). Germline V lookup: CDR1 MNHEY, CDR2 SVGEGT. V was pared by 1 base and J by 5 bases, with 11 bases between. CDR3 length: 14 residues. The CDR3 DNA reads TGTGCCAGCAGTTACTTGGGGGGTGGGGAGACCCAGTACTTC. It codes for CASSYLGGGETQYF.

V gene TRBV2 combines with J gene TRBJ2-5; D not certain. The germline V and J ends were trimmed by 6 bases and 6 bases, with 8 bases remaining between them. The CDR3 extends over 11 amino acids. Germline loops: CDR1 SNHLY, CDR2 FYNNEI. The CDR3 bases are TGTGCCAGCAGGGCGGCACAGACCCAGTACTTC. This sequence encodes CASRAAQTQYF.

The V and J genes are TRBV6-5 and TRBJ1-2, with a tentative D call TRBD1 (6 bases). Per germline, CDR1 MNHEY and CDR2 SVGAGI. The CDR3 is 15 amino acids. V was clipped by 2 bases and J by 5 bases, with 15 bases between them. The CDR3 reads CASSYTMDSSYGYTF. The DNA of the CDR3 is TGTGCCAGCAGTTACACGATGGACAGCTCGTATGGCTACACCTTC.

The chain is built from TRBV5-6 and TRBJ2-2; 7 positions agree with TRBD2. The germline CDR1 and CDR2 sequences are SGHDT and YYEEEE. The V segment lost 1 base and the J segment 3 bases; nucleotides outside the gene matches: 6. The CDR3 is made up of 16 amino acids. In nucleotides, the CDR3 is TGTGCCAGCAGCTTGTTTGCGGGAGCGGACACCGGGGAGCTGTTTTTT. This translates into CASSLFAGADTGELFF.

This sequence joins TRBV14 and TRBJ1-4; D call uncertain. The germline V and J ends were trimmed by 0 bases and 7 bases, with 12 bases remaining between them. Germline values: CDR1 SGHDN, CDR2 FVKESK. The CDR3 length is 15 residues. CDR3 nucleotide sequence: TGTGCCAGCAGCCAAGAAATCAGTCCCTCTGAAAAACTGTTTTTT. Translation gives CASSQEISPSEKLFF.

V gene TRBV28 combines with J gene TRBJ1-4; D possibly corresponds to TRBD1 (5 bases). With 2 bases removed from V and 0 bases from J, the gap between germline ends came to 10 bases. The CDR3 length is 16 residues. The germline V gene has CDR1 MDHEN and CDR2 SYDVKM. The DNA of the CDR3 is TGTGCCAGCAGTTTAAGGGGCCGACCAACTAATGAAAAACTGTTTTTT. It is translated as CASSLRGRPTNEKLFF.

V usage is TRBV15 and J usage is TRBJ2-5; D might be TRBD2 (6 bases). The CDR3 runs 15 residues. V lost 6 bases to trimming and J lost 2 bases, with 16 bases between them. Per germline, CDR1 LNHNV and CDR2 YYDKDF (reference sequence). Here the CDR3 DNA reads TGTGCCACCAGAAGCGGGTCAGCCAAACAAGAGACCCAGTACTTC. Amino acid sequence: CATRSGSAKQETQYF.

This chain connects TRBV24-1 to TRBJ1-4; weak D call: TRBD1 (6 bases). Germline assignment: CDR1 KGHDR and CDR2 SFDVKD. The length of the CDR3 is 14 residues. The ends were cut back, 5 bases at V and 10 bases at J, with 16 bases in the middle. The CDR3 DNA reads as TGTGCCACCAGTGGTGGGGGTGGGGGCTCAAAACTGTTTTTT. As protein: CATSGGGGGSKLFF.

The chain employs TRBV14 and TRBJ2-7; a possible D gene is TRBD1 (5 bases). This CDR3 is 12 amino acids long. CDR1 SGHDN and CDR2 FVKESK come from the germline V gene. V shed 4 bases and J shed 6 bases, with 10 bases lying between them. CDR3 in DNA: TGTGCCAGCAGCCCGGAAAGGGGCGAGCAGTACTTC. This codes for CASSPERGEQYF.

The chain has TRBV6-5 and TRBJ1-5, with D possibly TRBD1 on 5 matching bases. The CDR3 sequence is 14 residues long. Trimming took 0 bases from V and 8 from J, leaving 11 bases between them. The germline CDR1 and CDR2 sequences are MNHEY and SVGAGI. CDR3 bases: TGTGCCAGCAGTTACTCGATTCAGGGCAAGCCCCAGCATTTT. It encodes CASSYSIQGKPQHF.

The chain couples TRBV5-1 to TRBJ1-1, with a possible D match to TRBD1 (6 bases). Looked up from germline, CDR1 is SGHRS and CDR2 is YFSETQ. V lost 2 bases and J lost 1, with 9 bases in between. CDR3 size: 14 residues. The CDR3 loop is CASSLLQGNTEAFF. The CDR3 nucleotides are TGCGCCAGCAGCTTATTACAGGGGAACACTGAAGCTTTCTTT.